The 12 T cell receptor beta chains below all came from one sample that was sequenced in a study of HIV-infected patients and healthy controls. 400 to 550 ng RNA was reverse transcribed with alpha and beta constant-region primers. Alpha and beta chain libraries were made separately by chain-specific third strand synthesis with multiplexing indices. A single record per CDR3 protein comes from TCRdb applying MiXCR to the 5' RACE reads. The sample has about 18,000 distinct CDR3 sequences; less than 15% are singletons. Whole blood was used without fractionation, so all unsorted peripheral T cells were included. The sequencing input was blood. The origin of the receptors is an adult in good health.

Many counts were recorded for this clonotype. The genes are TRBV12-3 or TRBV12-4 and TRBJ1-5; D is possibly TRBD1 (6 bases). The CDR3 is 16 amino acids. V was clipped by 6 bases and J by 11 bases, with 26 bases between them. The CDR3, as DNA: TGTGCCAGCAGCCGGACAGCCGTAACCTTAAGTGTGTCCCAGCATTTT. This codes for CASSRTAVTLSVSQHF.

The chain employs TRBV18 and TRBJ2-1; the D gene could be TRBD1 or TRBD2 (5 bases each). Germline V gene data show CDR1 as KGHSH and CDR2 as LQKENI. Trimming cost V 4 bases and J 6 bases, with 13 bases left between them. This CDR3 contains 14 residues. The CDR3 coding sequence is TGTGCCAGCTCACTTTCCGGGGCCTTCAATGAGCAGTTCTTC. Translation gives CASSLSGAFNEQFF.

The sample holds many counts of this clonotype. The CDR3, as DNA: TGTGCCAGCTCACCAGGGAGGGGCAATCAGCCCCAGCATTTT. Its translation: CASSPGRGNQPQHF. This chain joins TRBV18 and TRBJ1-5; D remains unclear. Germline values: CDR1 KGHSH, CDR2 LQKENI. CDR3 length equals 14 residues. Trimming removed 2 bases from V and 2 bases from J, with 7 bases in between.

This clonotype was picked up many times. The chain uses TRBV12-3 or TRBV12-4 and TRBJ1-2; TRBD1 matches 7 bases. The ends lost 7 bases at V and 2 bases at J; junction bases unmatched: 7. The CDR3 is made up of 14 amino acids. CDR3: CASTFQQGNYGYTF. CDR3 sequence (DNA): TGTGCCAGCACGTTTCAACAGGGGAACTATGGCTACACCTTC.

In its sample, this clonotype was seen many times. The chain carries TRBV5-1 and TRBJ1-1; D unresolved. CDR1 is SGHRS and CDR2 is YFSETQ in the germline V gene. The CDR3 sequence is 14 residues long. The V gene lost 0 bases and the J gene lost 5 bases, with 11 bases spanning the gap. The CDR3 bases are TGCGCCAGCAGCTTGGGTACGGTAGGGACTGAAGCTTTCTTT. Translation gives CASSLGTVGTEAFF. The full variable domain, in which reference TRBV5-1 and TRBJ1-1 provide the parts outside the CDR3, is KAGVTQTPRYLIKTRGQQVTLSCSPISGHRSVSWYQQTPGQGLQFLFEYFSETQRNKGNFPGRFSGRQFSNSRSEMNVSTLELGDSALYLCASSLGTVGTEAFFGQGTRLTVV.

This clonotype has a count of ten or more. The chain's CDR3 is CASSVGGGALAEAFF. CDR3 DNA sequence: TGTGCCAGCAGCGTAGGTGGGGGGGCGTTGGCTGAAGCTTTCTTT. The chain couples TRBV9 to TRBJ1-1; possibly TRBD1 for D (6 bases). In germline, CDR1 is SGDLS, CDR2 YYNGEE. The CDR3 sequence is 15 residues long. With 0 bases removed from V and 6 bases from J, the gap between germline ends came to 15 bases.

This clonotype was counted ten times or more. V gene TRBV4-2 combines with J gene TRBJ1-2, with D unclear. Trimming took 1 base from V and 6 from J, leaving 18 bases between them. CDR1 and CDR2 (germline): LGHNA, YNFKEQ. The CDR3 spans 16 residues. The CDR3 is CASSQGGAGTRDGYTF. In nucleotides, the CDR3 is TGTGCCAGCAGCCAAGGAGGAGCTGGTACTCGGGATGGCTACACCTTC.

This clonotype has ten or more counts. CDR3 nucleotide sequence: TGCGCCAGCAGCCAAGATCCCCACCGGGGACAGGGAAATGAAAAACTGTTTTTT. This translates into CASSQDPHRGQGNEKLFF. This rearrangement joins TRBV4-3 to TRBJ1-4; TRBD1 matches 9 bases. Trimming at V came to 0 bases and at J to 5 bases, leaving 10 bases not matched to a gene. Germline V gene sequence: CDR1 LGHNA, CDR2 YSLEER. CDR3 size: 18 residues.

Note on this clonotype: The junction departs from germline at one end; a sequencing error may be responsible. The chain employs TRBV7-9 and TRBJ1-2; no clear D gene. The CDR3 totals 13 residues. CDR1 is SEHNR and CDR2 is FQNEAQ in the germline V gene (reference sequence). CDR3: CASSLVGLDGYIF. The CDR3, as DNA: TGTGCCAGCAGCTTAGTAGGATTGGATGGCTACATCTTC.

V and J are TRBV20-1 and TRBJ2-7; TRBD2 matches at 10 bases. CDR1 and CDR2 from the germline V gene are DFQATT and SNEGSKA (reference sequence). The CDR3 has 18 residues. After removal of 4 bases from V and 3 bases from J, the junction contained 18 bases not matched to a gene. The CDR3 reads CSATSLAGGRQAFYEQYF. The CDR3, as DNA: TGCAGTGCTACTTCCTTAGCGGGGGGCCGTCAGGCCTTCTACGAGCAGTACTTC.

This clonotype was seen repeatedly, ten times or more. The J gene is TRBJ2-5, the V gene TRBV7-6, with D possibly being TRBD1 (5 bases). V shed 5 bases and J shed 4 bases, with 17 bases lying between them. CDR1 and CDR2 (germline): SGHVS, FNYEAQ. CDR3 length equals 15 residues. The DNA for the CDR3 is TGTGCCAGCAGCCCCAATCGACAGCCGCGAGAGACCCAGTACTTC. Translated: CASSPNRQPRETQYF.

The table lists this clonotype with a few counts. The chain carries TRBV5-1 and TRBJ1-2; 12 bases are a match to TRBD1. This CDR3 region has 16 residues. After removal of 2 bases from V and 7 bases from J, the junction contained 9 bases not matched to a gene. CDR1 is SGHRS and CDR2 is YFSETQ in the germline V gene. The chain's CDR3 is CASSFRLGQGASGYTF. Here the CDR3 DNA reads TGCGCCAGCAGCTTCCGATTGGGACAGGGGGCCTCTGGCTACACCTTC.